The 30 T cell receptor beta chains below come from one sample, sequenced in a study of PD-L1 blockade in urothelial cancer. TCRdb keeps only in-frame clones here, not all; method: immunoSEQ multiplex PCR. The table shows tens of thousands of clones, with 85% occurring only once. The time point was: pretreatment peripheral blood. The material sequenced was PBMCs, taken around atezolizumab (anti-PD-L1) treatment. The receptors shown here come from a man in his 60s with urothelial cancer.

V usage is TRBV6-5 and J usage is TRBJ2-7; D might be TRBD1 (7 bases). In germline, CDR1 is MNHEY, CDR2 SVGAGI. V was pared by 0 bases and J by 3 bases, with 12 bases between. The CDR3 is 15 amino acids. CDR3 amino acids: CASSYSSQGGYEQYF. CDR3 nucleotides: TGTGCCAGCAGTTACTCGAGTCAGGGGGGCTACGAGCAGTACTTC.

The genes are TRBV4-1 and TRBJ2-3; tentative D call: TRBD2 (6 bases). Trimming pared 4 bases from V and 10 bases from J, leaving 9 bases between. From germline, CDR1 is MGHRA and CDR2 YSYEKL. The CDR3 totals 11 residues. The CDR3 sequence is CASSRPGAQYF. The CDR3 nucleotides are TGCGCCAGCAGCCGGCCGGGGGCGCAGTATTTT.

The chain employs TRBV19 and TRBJ2-3; possibly TRBD1 for D (6 bases). V was cut by 8 bases and J by 1 base, with 10 bases left in between. The CDR3 totals 13 residues. Germline lookup yields CDR1 LNHDA and CDR2 SQIVND (reference sequence). This CDR3 reads CASRAGGTDTQYF. CDR3 sequence (DNA): TGTGCCAGTCGGGCAGGGGGCACAGATACGCAGTATTTT.

This sequence joins TRBV4-1 and TRBJ2-1, with 9 bases fitting TRBD2. The junction had 6 bases not matched to a gene; V was cut back by 5 bases and J by 10 bases. This CDR3 spans 13 amino acids. Germline V gene sequence: CDR1 MGHRA, CDR2 YSYEKL. The chain's CDR3 is CASSAGGGREQFF. The CDR3 coding sequence is TGCGCCAGCAGCGCGGGGGGGGGAAGAGAGCAGTTCTTC.

The V call is TRBV4-2, the J call TRBJ2-6; D ambiguous. This CDR3 region has 16 residues. The germline V gene encodes CDR1 LGHNA and CDR2 YNFKEQ. V lost 3 bases and J lost 0, with 9 bases in between. The CDR3 DNA reads as TGTGCCAGCAGCCACACAGAGAGCTCTGGGGCCAACGTCCTGACTTTC. Translation: CASSHTESSGANVLTF.

In its sample, this clone was seen a few times. This chain links TRBV11-2 with TRBJ2-3; no clear D gene. Germline CDR1 reads SGHAT; CDR2 reads FQNNGV. The CDR3 runs 15 residues. Trimming removed 5 bases at V and 3 bases at J, with 15 bases between. The CDR3 region is CASSLFGALTDTQYF. The CDR3 DNA reads as TGTGCCAGCAGCCTCTTTGGTGCACTTACAGATACGCAGTATTTT.

In this sample, this clone turned up a few times. The CDR3 protein is CAISGMSGQTSYTF. For the CDR3, the DNA is TGTGCCATCAGTGGGATGAGCGGTCAGACATCCTACACCTTC. The chain recombines TRBV10-3 with TRBJ1-2; no clear D gene. The germline V gene encodes CDR1 ENHRY and CDR2 SYGVKD. This CDR3 has 14 residues. Trimming removed 4 bases at V and 10 bases at J, with 19 bases between.

The chain combines TRBV7-6 with TRBJ2-1; perhaps TRBD2 as D (6 bases). The CDR3 spans 15 residues. Germline V gene lookup returns CDR1 SGHVS and CDR2 FNYEAQ. With 2 bases removed from V and 2 bases from J, the gap between germline ends came to 10 bases. The CDR3 nucleotides read TGTGCCAGCAGCTTATCGGGAGCGGCCTACAATGAGCAGTTCTTC. It encodes CASSLSGAAYNEQFF.

The V call is TRBV5-4, the J call TRBJ2-7, with 8 nucleotides matching TRBD2. Germline loops: CDR1 SGHNT, CDR2 YYREEE (reference sequence). The CDR3 is 15 residues long. Unmatched junction bases numbered 9, after V lost 4 bases and J lost 3 bases. The CDR3 sequence is CASSRPGGSDYEQYF. The CDR3 nucleotides read TGTGCCAGCAGCCGACCGGGAGGGAGTGACTACGAGCAGTACTTC.

This chain connects TRBV4-1 to TRBJ2-5; 7 bases agree with TRBD2. The CDR3 loop spans 15 amino acids. J lost 6 bases, V lost 2 bases, and 9 bases had no gene match. Germline CDR1 reads MGHRA; CDR2 reads YSYEKL. This CDR3 is CASSQFESGVKTQYF. For the CDR3, the DNA is TGCGCCAGCAGCCAATTCGAAAGCGGGGTGAAGACCCAGTACTTC.

This clone was detected once. This chain uses TRBV4-2 with TRBJ1-1; TRBD1 is a possible D gene (5 bases). CDR1 LGHNA and CDR2 YNFKEQ come from the germline V gene. The CDR3 contains 16 residues. V dropped 3 bases and J dropped 0 bases, with 14 bases sitting between them. The CDR3 reads CASSHARQGMNTEAFF. CDR3 DNA: TGTGCCAGCAGCCATGCCCGGCAGGGTATGAACACTGAAGCTTTCTTT.

J is TRBJ2-7 and V is TRBV19; 8 bases align to TRBD1. This CDR3 spans 15 amino acids. Germline V gene lookup returns CDR1 LNHDA and CDR2 SQIVND (reference sequence). The V gene end was trimmed by 3 bases and the J gene end by 2 bases; junction bases not matched to a gene: 6. This chain's CDR3 is CASSIGDRTTYEQYF. CDR3 sequence (DNA): TGTGCCAGTAGTATCGGGGACAGGACAACCTACGAGCAGTACTTC.

The V gene is TRBV10-3, the J gene TRBJ1-2; TRBD1 matches 7 bases. J gave up 2 bases and V 11 bases, and 8 bases lay outside the gene matches. This CDR3 contains 13 residues. CDR1 ENHRY and CDR2 SYGVKD come from the germline V gene. The CDR3 region has the DNA TGTGCCCTACGGGACAGCCAAAACTATGGCTACACCTTC. Translating it yields CALRDSQNYGYTF.

The chain is built from TRBV10-1 and TRBJ2-3; 7 bases map to TRBD2. The trim removed 0 bases at V and 4 bases at J, leaving 7 bases unmatched. Germline V lookup: CDR1 WNHNN, CDR2 SYGVQD (reference sequence). The CDR3 has 16 amino acids. CDR3 bases: TGCGCCAGCAGTGAGTCAGGCGGACTAGTGTCAGATACGCAGTATTTT. It encodes CASSESGGLVSDTQYF.

V is TRBV11-2 and J is TRBJ2-2; 7 bases map to TRBD1. V shed 7 bases and J 3 bases; nucleotides not matched to a gene: 11. Germline CDR1 and CDR2: SGHAT and FQNNGV. The CDR3 is made up of 16 amino acids. CDR3 bases: TGTGCCAGCAAAAAACAGGGGCGAACATACACCGGGGAGCTGTTTTTT. Its translation: CASKKQGRTYTGELFF.

CDR3 DNA sequence: TGTGCCAGCAGTCGGACTAGCGGGGGGCGACAAGAGACCCAGTACTTC. Its translation is CASSRTSGGRQETQYF. This sequence joins TRBV5-4 and TRBJ2-5; 14 positions agree with TRBD2. Germline CDR1 is SGHNT and CDR2 is YYREEE (reference sequence). The CDR3 extends over 16 amino acids. V lost 5 bases and J lost 2; bases outside the gene matches: 5.

The V gene is TRBV6-5, the J gene TRBJ2-7; D might be TRBD1 (6 bases). Germline CDR1 is MNHEY and CDR2 is SVGAGI. This CDR3 spans 13 amino acids. V dropped 8 bases and J dropped 5 bases, with 16 bases sitting between them. The CDR3, as DNA: TGTGCCAGCGGTCAGGGGTTCCTGAACGAGCAGTACTTC. It specifies CASGQGFLNEQYF.

The chain combines TRBV6-1 with TRBJ2-6, with 9 bases that match TRBD1. Germline trimming cut 8 bases from V and 2 bases from J; bases unmatched to any gene: 4. Germline CDR1 and CDR2: MNHNS and SASEGT. This CDR3 is 15 amino acids long. The CDR3 DNA is TGTGCCAGCGGACAGGGGACGGCTGGGGCCAACGTCCTGACTTTC. The encoded protein is CASGQGTAGANVLTF.

The J gene is TRBJ2-7, the V gene TRBV19; 9 nucleotides align to TRBD1. The germline V gene encodes CDR1 LNHDA and CDR2 SQIVND (reference sequence). The CDR3 covers 15 residues. Germline trimming cut 0 bases from V and 5 bases from J; bases unmatched to any gene: 5. Here the CDR3 reads CASSIDLQGADEQYF. The DNA of the CDR3 is TGTGCCAGTAGTATAGATTTACAGGGGGCGGACGAGCAGTACTTC.

The genes are TRBV7-8 and TRBJ1-2; TRBD1 aligns across 8 bases. Germline V gene sequence: CDR1 SGHVS, CDR2 FQNEAQ. This CDR3 is built from 17 residues. V lost 7 bases to trimming and J lost 8 bases; unmatched junction nucleotides: 21. CDR3 sequence reads: CASTLRGAGGPAGGYTF. The CDR3 region has the DNA TGTGCCAGCACATTGAGAGGGGCAGGGGGCCCGGCTGGGGGCTACACCTTC.

The gene calls are TRBV7-3 and TRBJ2-2; tentatively, D is TRBD1 (6 bases). V gave up 4 bases and J gave up 6 bases, with 12 bases separating them. The length of the CDR3 is 14 residues. In germline, CDR1 is SGHTA, CDR2 FQGTGA. This CDR3 reads CASSSDNRAGELFF. CDR3 bases: TGTGCCAGCAGCTCCGATAACAGGGCCGGGGAGCTGTTTTTT.

The chain uses TRBV14 and TRBJ1-2; D not resolved. With 4 bases removed from V and 7 bases from J, the gap between germline ends came to 13 bases. Germline CDR1 reads SGHDN; CDR2 reads FVKESK. The CDR3 spans 13 residues. CDR3 in amino acids: CASSPFYGGGYTF. The CDR3 DNA sequence: TGTGCCAGCAGCCCGTTCTACGGCGGTGGCTACACCTTC.

The CDR3 DNA follows: TGTGCCAGTAGTCTTTTGAACTATGGCTACACCTTC. Its protein is CASSLLNYGYTF. This chain joins TRBV19 and TRBJ1-2; D call uncertain. The CDR3 spans 12 residues. Germline assignment: CDR1 LNHDA and CDR2 SQIVND (reference sequence). Trimming removed 5 bases from V and 2 bases from J, with 6 bases in between.

The V and J genes are TRBV7-9 and TRBJ2-7; TRBD1 might be the D (6 bases). The V gene's germline CDR1 is SEHNR and CDR2 FQNEAQ (reference sequence). The CDR3 runs 17 residues. The V and J ends lost 5 bases and 3 bases respectively, with 23 bases between them. In nucleotides, the CDR3 is TGTGCCAGCAGCCTAAGAAGTGTCCGGGACACCTTCTACGAGCAGTACTTC. It codes for CASSLRSVRDTFYEQYF.

This chain joins TRBV4-3 and TRBJ1-1, with D maybe TRBD1 (6 bases). The V end was cut by 0 bases, the J end by 5 bases, with 13 bases between. CDR3 length: 15 residues. Germline assignment: CDR1 LGHNA and CDR2 YSLEER. Here the CDR3 DNA reads TGCGCCAGCAGCCAAGATCCAGGGGCTGGTACTGAAGCTTTCTTT. Its protein is CASSQDPGAGTEAFF.

As DNA, the CDR3 is TGTGCCAGCAGCTCGACAGGGAGAAGCTACACAGATACGCAGTATTTT. Its translation: CASSSTGRSYTDTQYF. The V and J genes are TRBV7-9 and TRBJ2-3; 7 bases are a match to TRBD1. Germline V gene lookup returns CDR1 SEHNR and CDR2 FQNEAQ (reference sequence). The CDR3 length is 16 residues. J was trimmed by 2 bases and V by 4 bases; bases with no gene match: 9. Drawing the rest from reference TRBV7-9 and TRBJ2-3, the complete variable domain is DTGVSQNPRHKITKRGQNVTFRCDPISEHNRLYWYRQTLGQGPEFLTYFQNEAQLEKSRLLSDRFSAERPKGSFSTLEIQRTEQGDSAMYLCASSSTGRSYTDTQYFGPGTRLTVL.

The rearrangement links TRBV28 to TRBJ1-5; D remains ambiguous. Germline V gene lookup returns CDR1 MDHEN and CDR2 SYDVKM. CDR3 length: 16 amino acids. Trimming took 3 bases from V and 4 from J, leaving 16 bases between them. The CDR3 coding sequence is TGTGCCAGCAGTTTGTATACCGGGGTTAGTAATCAGCCCCAGCATTTT. Amino acids: CASSLYTGVSNQPQHF. Full variable domain (remainder filled in from reference TRBV28 and TRBJ1-5): DVKVTQSSRYLVKRTGEKVFLECVQDMDHENMFWYRQDPGLGLRLIYFSYDVKMKEKGDIPEGYSVSREKKERFSLILESASTNQTSMYLCASSLYTGVSNQPQHFGDGTRLSIL.

The chain couples TRBV30 to TRBJ2-1; 8 positions agree with TRBD2. Unmatched junction bases numbered 9, after V lost 2 bases and J lost 3 bases. This CDR3 has 16 residues. Germline V CDR1 and CDR2: GTSNPN, SVGIG (reference sequence). CDR3: CAWSWRRRGVYNEQFF. DNA for the CDR3: TGTGCCTGGAGTTGGAGAAGGCGGGGGGTCTACAATGAGCAGTTCTTC.

This chain joins TRBV5-5 and TRBJ1-1; TRBD1 is a possible D gene (5 bases). Per germline, CDR1 SGHKS and CDR2 YYEKEE (reference sequence). V dropped 6 bases and J dropped 1 base, with 10 bases sitting between them. The CDR3 spans 13 residues. The CDR3 DNA follows: TGTGCCAGCACGCAAGGGGCGAACACTGAAGCTTTCTTT. This codes for CASTQGANTEAFF.

Note on this clone: Different DNA sequences within this sample yield the same CDR3. V gene TRBV18 combines with J gene TRBJ2-5, with D perhaps matching TRBD2 (6 bases). This CDR3 is built from 12 residues. The germline V gene encodes CDR1 KGHSH and CDR2 LQKENI. Deletions cut 3 bases from V and 5 bases from J, with 7 bases between. CDR3: CASSPSGETQYF. The CDR3, as DNA: TGTGCCAGCTCACCCAGCGGGGAGACCCAGTACTTC.